These T cell receptor beta chains were read from a single sample in a study of T cells expressing NK-cell markers. TCRdb reprocessed the 5' RACE reads and keeps a single row for each CDR3 protein, giving no DNA. Found here are over 100,000 distinct CDR3 sequences; the top ten clones hold around 20%. The specimen sequenced was blood T cells: a sorted CD56 or NKG2C T cell subset, CD4+ or CD8+ T cells, or bulk PBMC T cells (not recorded which). The receptor source for this set is a woman aged 18-70 years in good health. The CDR3 runs from the conserved cysteine through the conserved F or W.

j_call v_call cdr3_aa
TRBJ2-1 TRBV12-3/TRBV12-4 CASRPSGVFNEQFF
TRBJ2-2 TRBV7-8 CASRGLNTGELFF
TRBJ2-1 TRBV9 CASSSGTGVNFYNEQFF
TRBJ1-6 TRBV27 CASSLTRDRSSPLHF
TRBJ1-2 TRBV27 CASSLDNNYGYTF
TRBJ2-7 TRBV28 CASSFRGVQSYEQYF
TRBJ2-7 TRBV12-3/TRBV12-4 CASSSTAAGGYEQYF
TRBJ2-5 TRBV12-3/TRBV12-4 CASSFLETQYF
TRBJ2-1 TRBV20-1 CSARRRDYPYNEQFF
TRBJ1-2 TRBV12-3/TRBV12-4 CASSPGQGRGYTF
TRBJ1-2 TRBV25-1 CASSESPGQGRYGYTF
TRBJ2-1 TRBV12-3/TRBV12-4 CASITGTSVYNEQFF
TRBJ2-4 TRBV6-2/TRBV6-3 CASGTRLEPKNIQYF
TRBJ2-7 TRBV10-3 CAISESAGEAYEQYF
TRBJ2-1 TRBV10-1 CASSEQSYNEQFF
TRBJ2-2 TRBV6-1 CAAQGALDTGELFF
TRBJ2-5 TRBV7-9 CASNSGGDYQETQYF
TRBJ1-2 TRBV20-1 CSAPDRDGYGYTF
TRBJ2-7 TRBV19 CASSSGTATDEQYF
TRBJ1-2 TRBV5-6 CASSPRGAGGPFYGYTF
TRBJ1-1 TRBV27 CASRSQGAEAFF
TRBJ1-2 TRBV29-1 CSVPRGGIGYGYTF
TRBJ2-7 TRBV15 CATSREGQGIYEQYF
TRBJ1-3 TRBV7-8 CASSPMDRAPSGNTIYF
TRBJ1-4 TRBV4-3 CASSQDTEFNEKLFF
TRBJ2-7 TRBV18 CASSPEVAGGSLQYEQYF
TRBJ2-7 TRBV20-1 CSARDLPEQYF
TRBJ1-6 TRBV4-3 CASSLTETNSPLHF
TRBJ2-1 TRBV30 CAWKGETGLNPTEQFF
TRBJ2-2 TRBV7-9 CASSPEFSTGELFF
TRBJ1-6 TRBV27 CASSLSRSSPLHF
TRBJ2-5 TRBV20-1 CSARVLVSWETQYF